The entry below describes one TCR beta chain. The sample comes from a study of CD8 T cells in Susac syndrome. An input of roughly 0.45 to 1 ug of RNA was subjected to reverse transcription using random hexamers. Using its own MiXCR run on the immunoSEQ multiplex PCR reads, TCRdb lists one record per CDR3 protein. The sample includes 150,000 to 200,000 distinct CDR3 sequences, about 94% of them seen just once. Purification of the CD8+ and CD4+ T cells relied on negative isolation, and TEMRA cells underwent FACS enrichment. The receptor was isolated from a human donor in good health. Sequencing used CD4+ T cells from PBMCs.

The CDR3 here is CSATGLAGSTDTQYF. CDR3 sequence (DNA): TGCAGTGCTACAGGACTAGCGGGAAGCACAGATACGCAGTATTTT. The chain uses TRBV20-1 and TRBJ2-3; 12 nucleotides agree with TRBD2. Looked up from germline, CDR1 is DFQATT and CDR2 is SNEGSKA (reference sequence). The CDR3 spans 15 residues. V was pared by 4 bases and J by 0 bases, with 2 bases of the junction left unmatched.